The rows below give T cell receptor beta chains drawn from one sample of a study of identical twins. TCRdb recomputed calls from the 5' RACE reads with MiXCR, one row per CDR3 protein. Of roughly 750,000 distinct CDR3 sequences in the sample, 21% are singletons; the top ten hold 4% to 5.5%. Separately, the same data were catalogued under a study of T cells expressing NK-cell markers.

Sequencing used PBMCs. These receptors all stem from a woman between 18 and 29 years old in good health. The CDR3 runs from the conserved cysteine through the conserved F or W. The D gene is left open where the match is weak. Size is omitted from some rows. Given values are once, few, many or a class for expanded clones.

v_call: TRBV20-1
j_call: TRBJ1-2
d_call: .
clone_size: few
cdr3_nt: TGCAGTGCTAGGCTTCCTACAGGGACGCTCGGCTACACCTTC
cdr3_aa: CSARLPTGTLGYTF

v_call: TRBV20-1
j_call: TRBJ2-1
d_call: .
clone_size: few
cdr3_nt: TGCAGTGCTGCCCCGTCGGCGTGGAATGAGCAGTTCTTC
cdr3_aa: CSAAPSAWNEQFF

v_call: TRBV7-3
j_call: TRBJ1-6
d_call: TRBD1
clone_size: few
cdr3_nt: TGTGCCAGCAGCCCCGGGACAGGGCAATATTCACCCCTCCACTTT
cdr3_aa: CASSPGTGQYSPLHF

v_call: TRBV24-1
j_call: TRBJ2-3
d_call: TRBD2
clone_size: few
cdr3_nt: TGTGCCACCAGTGATACCCTCAGCGGGGGGGATACGCAGTATTTT
cdr3_aa: CATSDTLSGGDTQYF

v_call: TRBV12-3/TRBV12-4
j_call: TRBJ2-3
d_call: TRBD2
clone_size: few
cdr3_nt: TGTGCCAGCAGTTTAGCGAAACTAGCGTACACAGATACGCAGTATTTT
cdr3_aa: CASSLAKLAYTDTQYF

v_call: TRBV20-1
j_call: TRBJ2-1
d_call: .
clone_size: many
cdr3_nt: TGCGCTAGCCGCTTCTACAATGAGCAGTTCTTC
cdr3_aa: CASRFYNEQFF

v_call: TRBV4-3
j_call: TRBJ1-6
d_call: .
clone_size: few
cdr3_nt: TGCGCCAGCAGCCAGTTTCGGACAACCTATAATTCACCCCTCCACTTT
cdr3_aa: CASSQFRTTYNSPLHF

v_call: TRBV15
j_call: TRBJ2-7
d_call: .
clone_size: .
cdr3_nt: TGTGCCACCAGCAGAGCACCAAATATGTACGAGCAGTACTTC
cdr3_aa: CATSRAPNMYEQYF

v_call: TRBV12-3/TRBV12-4
j_call: TRBJ1-1
d_call: TRBD1
clone_size: .
cdr3_nt: TGTGCCAGCAGTTTTGGGACAGTTAGTAAAGCTGAAGCTTTCTTT
cdr3_aa: CASSFGTVSKAEAFF

v_call: TRBV6-1
j_call: TRBJ1-4
d_call: TRBD1
clone_size: .
cdr3_nt: TGTGCCAGCAGGGCTACAGGGGATGAAAAACTGTTTTTT
cdr3_aa: CASRATGDEKLFF

v_call: TRBV6-1
j_call: TRBJ1-2
d_call: .
clone_size: .
cdr3_nt: TGTGCCAGCAGAAAGGCGCCAGCGAACCTTAACTATGGCTACACCTTC
cdr3_aa: CASRKAPANLNYGYTF

v_call: TRBV5-1
j_call: TRBJ2-3
d_call: TRBD2
clone_size: .
cdr3_nt: TGCGCCAGCAGCTTGGCAGCGGGAATCACAGATACGCAGTATTTT
cdr3_aa: CASSLAAGITDTQYF

v_call: TRBV20-1
j_call: TRBJ2-3
d_call: .
clone_size: .
cdr3_nt: TGCAGTGCCCCGGGGTGGGATACGCAGTATTTT
cdr3_aa: CSAPGWDTQYF

v_call: TRBV4-1
j_call: TRBJ2-5
d_call: TRBD2
clone_size: .
cdr3_nt: TGCGCCAGCAGCCAAGATACGATGGCGGCTAGCGGGAGGAGGGGGACCCAGTACTTC
cdr3_aa: CASSQDTMAASGRRGTQYF

v_call: TRBV12-3/TRBV12-4
j_call: TRBJ2-2
d_call: .
clone_size: .
cdr3_nt: TGTGCCAGCAGTCCCATCGGGGGAATCACCGGGGAGCTGTTTTTT
cdr3_aa: CASSPIGGITGELFF

v_call: TRBV11-1
j_call: TRBJ2-1
d_call: TRBD2
clone_size: .
cdr3_nt: TGTGCCAGCAGCTCCTACACCGGAGCGGGGCCCTCCTACAATGAGCAGTTCTTC
cdr3_aa: CASSSYTGAGPSYNEQFF

v_call: TRBV27
j_call: TRBJ1-2
d_call: TRBD1
clone_size: few
cdr3_nt: TGTGCCACCGCGGGACAGGGTTTTTATGGCTACACCTTC
cdr3_aa: CATAGQGFYGYTF

v_call: TRBV7-9
j_call: TRBJ2-1
d_call: TRBD2
clone_size: .
cdr3_nt: TGTGCCAGCAGCCAACGGACTAGCGGCTCCTACAATGAGCAGTTCTTC
cdr3_aa: CASSQRTSGSYNEQFF

v_call: TRBV29-1
j_call: TRBJ2-3
d_call: .
clone_size: few
cdr3_nt: TGCAGCGTTCTATGGGGCACAGATACGCAGTATTTT
cdr3_aa: CSVLWGTDTQYF

v_call: TRBV6-5
j_call: TRBJ2-1
d_call: .
clone_size: few
cdr3_nt: TGTGCCAGCAGTTACTTGGGGGAGGCAGACAATGAGCAGTTCTTC
cdr3_aa: CASSYLGEADNEQFF

v_call: TRBV5-4
j_call: TRBJ1-2
d_call: .
clone_size: many
cdr3_nt: TGTGCCAGCAGCCAGGATGGCAGCCACTATGGCTACACCTTC
cdr3_aa: CASSQDGSHYGYTF

v_call: TRBV12-3/TRBV12-4
j_call: TRBJ2-1
d_call: .
clone_size: .
cdr3_nt: TGTGCCAGCAGTTTGGGCCCCCATGGTGAGCAGTTCTTC
cdr3_aa: CASSLGPHGEQFF

v_call: TRBV7-3
j_call: TRBJ1-2
d_call: .
clone_size: .
cdr3_nt: TGTGCCAGCAGCTCCCTCGCCGGGGCAGTCTATGGCTACACCTTC
cdr3_aa: CASSSLAGAVYGYTF

v_call: TRBV2
j_call: TRBJ2-7
d_call: .
clone_size: .
cdr3_nt: TGTGCCAGCAGTGTAGACGAGCAGTACTTC
cdr3_aa: CASSVDEQYF

v_call: TRBV20-1
j_call: TRBJ1-2
d_call: TRBD1
clone_size: .
cdr3_nt: TGCAGTGCACCTATGACAGGGGAGTATGGCTACACCTTC
cdr3_aa: CSAPMTGEYGYTF

v_call: TRBV7-8
j_call: TRBJ1-2
d_call: .
clone_size: few
cdr3_nt: TGTGCCAGCAGCCCCCGGAGGACACCTAACTATGGCTACACCTTC
cdr3_aa: CASSPRRTPNYGYTF

v_call: TRBV27
j_call: TRBJ1-5
d_call: .
clone_size: few
cdr3_nt: TGTGCCAGATCTTCCAGGAGGGTATGGCAGCCCCAGCATTTT
cdr3_aa: CARSSRRVWQPQHF

v_call: TRBV2
j_call: TRBJ2-1
d_call: .
clone_size: many
cdr3_nt: TGTGCCAGCACCCACAATGAGCAGTTCTTC
cdr3_aa: CASTHNEQFF

v_call: TRBV12-3/TRBV12-4
j_call: TRBJ2-5
d_call: .
clone_size: .
cdr3_nt: TGTGCCAGCAGTTTAGCGGACCGTAGGGAGACCCAGTACTTC
cdr3_aa: CASSLADRRETQYF

v_call: TRBV7-2
j_call: TRBJ2-7
d_call: TRBD1
clone_size: .
cdr3_nt: TGTGCCAGCAGCTTGGCCGGGACAGAGCTCTACGAGCAGTACTTC
cdr3_aa: CASSLAGTELYEQYF

v_call: TRBV6-5
j_call: TRBJ2-4
d_call: .
clone_size: many
cdr3_nt: TGTGCCAGCAGTTACGGCGGGACGGCCAAAAACATTCAGTACTTC
cdr3_aa: CASSYGGTAKNIQYF

v_call: TRBV3-1
j_call: TRBJ2-3
d_call: .
clone_size: .
cdr3_nt: TGTGCCAGCAGCCAAGATGGGGCAGCGGAACCCAGGGATACGCAGTATTTT
cdr3_aa: CASSQDGAAEPRDTQYF

v_call: TRBV5-1
j_call: TRBJ2-5
d_call: TRBD2
clone_size: .
cdr3_nt: TGCGCCAGCAGCGGCGGACTAGCGGCGGGTGAGGAGACCCAGTACTTC
cdr3_aa: CASSGGLAAGEETQYF

v_call: TRBV19
j_call: TRBJ1-1
d_call: .
clone_size: many
cdr3_nt: TGTGCCAGTAGTTTGGGTCATGAAGCTTTCTTT
cdr3_aa: CASSLGHEAFF

v_call: TRBV11-2
j_call: TRBJ2-3
d_call: .
clone_size: .
cdr3_nt: TGTGCCAGCAGCTTAGAAGGACGGGAGTGGGGAGATACGCAGTATTTT
cdr3_aa: CASSLEGREWGDTQYF